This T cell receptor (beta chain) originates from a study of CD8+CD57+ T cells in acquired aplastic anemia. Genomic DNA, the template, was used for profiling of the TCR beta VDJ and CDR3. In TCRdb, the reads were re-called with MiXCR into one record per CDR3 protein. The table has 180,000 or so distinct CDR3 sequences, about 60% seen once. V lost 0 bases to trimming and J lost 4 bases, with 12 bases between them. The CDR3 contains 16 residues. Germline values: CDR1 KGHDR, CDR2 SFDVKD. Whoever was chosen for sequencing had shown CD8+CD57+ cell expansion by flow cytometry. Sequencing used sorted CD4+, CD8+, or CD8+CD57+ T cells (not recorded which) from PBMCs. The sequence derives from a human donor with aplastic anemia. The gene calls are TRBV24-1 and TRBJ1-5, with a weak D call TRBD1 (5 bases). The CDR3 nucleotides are TGTGCCACCAGTGATTTGGGTCCTCAGGGAAATCAGCCCCAGCATTTT. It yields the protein CATSDLGPQGNQPQHF.